These T cell receptor beta chains were read from a single sample in a study of T cell repertoires in cytomegalovirus infection. TCRdb re-called the reads through MiXCR, storing one row per CDR3 protein. The sample consists of 500,000 or so distinct CDR3 sequences, about 17% of them appearing once. Sample: CD8+ T cells from PBMCs. Every receptor here comes from a human donor in good health (CMV status not recorded). Some clones in this sample may be carry-over from other donors' samples. The CDR3 runs from the conserved cysteine through the conserved F or W. A clone size is listed for some rows: how often the clone was seen (once, few, many), or a class if it is expanded.

clone size: many; J gene: TRBJ1-4; V gene: TRBV7-9; CDR3 protein: CASSLVPRDSNEKLFF
clone size: many; J gene: TRBJ2-2; V gene: TRBV10-2; CDR3 protein: CARGEGTGELFF
clone size: many; J gene: TRBJ2-6; V gene: TRBV28; CDR3 protein: CASRNLWDYSGANVLTF
clone size: few; J gene: TRBJ1-1; V gene: TRBV6-5; CDR3 protein: CASSYSEEAFF
clone size: .; J gene: TRBJ2-7; V gene: TRBV6-5; CDR3 protein: CASSYSGLDEYF
clone size: .; J gene: TRBJ1-5; V gene: TRBV20-1; CDR3 protein: CSAREATLQTGGNQPQHF
clone size: .; J gene: TRBJ2-7; V gene: TRBV5-6; CDR3 protein: CASGSGTGDEQYF
clone size: many; J gene: TRBJ2-1; V gene: TRBV2; CDR3 protein: CAIRTGEGNEQFF
clone size: many; J gene: TRBJ2-7; V gene: TRBV12-3/TRBV12-4; CDR3 protein: CASSLRVSYEQYF
clone size: few; J gene: TRBJ1-2; V gene: TRBV9; CDR3 protein: CASSRDRGRDYGYTF
clone size: .; J gene: TRBJ1-2; V gene: TRBV12-3/TRBV12-4; CDR3 protein: CASSLESREHYGYTF
clone size: many; J gene: TRBJ2-4; V gene: TRBV27; CDR3 protein: CASKGLGQDKNIQYF
clone size: many; J gene: TRBJ1-1; V gene: TRBV7-8; CDR3 protein: CASSFSMRGNTEAFF
clone size: many; J gene: TRBJ2-3; V gene: TRBV7-2; CDR3 protein: CASSLRLAGADTQYF
clone size: .; J gene: TRBJ1-2; V gene: TRBV25-1; CDR3 protein: CASSDGQPVGYTF
clone size: many; J gene: TRBJ2-2; V gene: TRBV7-8; CDR3 protein: CASSHTGRYTGELFF
clone size: few; J gene: TRBJ1-3; V gene: TRBV2; CDR3 protein: CASSELTFGNTIYF
clone size: .; J gene: TRBJ2-7; V gene: TRBV5-4; CDR3 protein: CASSSTGSAYEQYF
clone size: .; J gene: TRBJ1-1; V gene: TRBV6-1; CDR3 protein: CASSTGEQGGTEAFF
clone size: many; J gene: TRBJ2-7; V gene: TRBV2; CDR3 protein: CASSILREEQYF
clone size: many; J gene: TRBJ1-5; V gene: TRBV28; CDR3 protein: CASSLFYRALVGNQPQHF
clone size: .; J gene: TRBJ2-1; V gene: TRBV12-3/TRBV12-4; CDR3 protein: CASSLDLGDEQFF
clone size: many; J gene: TRBJ2-1; V gene: TRBV10-2; CDR3 protein: CATQSSREQFF
clone size: many; J gene: TRBJ1-2; V gene: TRBV15; CDR3 protein: CATSGTRDLNYGYTF
clone size: many; J gene: TRBJ2-7; V gene: TRBV20-1; CDR3 protein: CSARDKAGSPYEQYF
clone size: .; J gene: TRBJ2-4; V gene: TRBV6-1; CDR3 protein: CASRLGGSAKNIQYF
clone size: many; J gene: TRBJ1-1; V gene: TRBV7-6; CDR3 protein: CASSLRPQGPNTEAFF
clone size: few; J gene: TRBJ2-2; V gene: TRBV11-2; CDR3 protein: CASSPWEAPNATGELFF
clone size: few; J gene: TRBJ2-1; V gene: TRBV20-1; CDR3 protein: CSARSGGADNEQFF
clone size: few; J gene: TRBJ2-5; V gene: TRBV4-1; CDR3 protein: CASSQGQGAQETQYF
clone size: .; J gene: TRBJ1-2; V gene: TRBV20-1; CDR3 protein: CSARDLGGISGDGYTF
clone size: many; J gene: TRBJ2-3; V gene: TRBV7-3; CDR3 protein: CASSTSGGALDTQYF
clone size: few; J gene: TRBJ2-1; V gene: TRBV15; CDR3 protein: CATSRGLAGFYNEQFF
clone size: .; J gene: TRBJ2-6; V gene: TRBV11-2; CDR3 protein: CASSAGTADPSGANVLTF
clone size: many; J gene: TRBJ2-6; V gene: TRBV15; CDR3 protein: CATSTVSGANVLTF
clone size: .; J gene: TRBJ1-2; V gene: TRBV28; CDR3 protein: CASSLYRDIGKTGADYGYTF
clone size: .; J gene: TRBJ2-5; V gene: TRBV12-5; CDR3 protein: CASGLAVWGETQYF
clone size: .; J gene: TRBJ2-5; V gene: TRBV2; CDR3 protein: CASSAEEETQYF
clone size: few; J gene: TRBJ2-7; V gene: TRBV6-5; CDR3 protein: CASSSLLTSGGYYEQYF
clone size: .; J gene: TRBJ2-1; V gene: TRBV13; CDR3 protein: CASSPVGTPAYNEQFF
clone size: few; J gene: TRBJ1-5; V gene: TRBV4-1; CDR3 protein: CASSPGTGGPNQPQHF
clone size: .; J gene: TRBJ1-1; V gene: TRBV3-1; CDR3 protein: CASSPTRVLGTEAFF
clone size: few; J gene: TRBJ2-1; V gene: TRBV27; CDR3 protein: CASSTSRDRSYNEQFF
clone size: .; J gene: TRBJ1-1; V gene: TRBV7-9; CDR3 protein: CASRRGLSTEAFF
clone size: many; J gene: TRBJ2-1; V gene: TRBV7-9; CDR3 protein: CASSSTGLAENEQFF
clone size: few; J gene: TRBJ1-2; V gene: TRBV6-8; CDR3 protein: CASTMRGTYGYTF
clone size: many; J gene: TRBJ2-1; V gene: TRBV28; CDR3 protein: CASSFASVSYNEQFF
clone size: .; J gene: TRBJ1-2; V gene: TRBV28; CDR3 protein: CASSFSDGYTF
clone size: many; J gene: TRBJ2-7; V gene: TRBV6-6; CDR3 protein: CASSLDRGFEQYF
clone size: once; J gene: TRBJ2-7; V gene: TRBV27; CDR3 protein: CASRERDGAYEQYF